This section outlines one T cell receptor beta chain sequence together with its context. The germline V gene encodes CDR1 SGHRS and CDR2 YFSETQ. Trimming took off 7 bases at V and 2 bases at J, with 16 bases between the two ends. The CDR3 runs to 14 residues. Measured with immunoSEQ multiplex PCR; TCRdb has only the in-frame clones, and not every one. The data contain fewer than 250,000 clones, about 87% of them seen just once; the ten biggest clones take up roughly 1.7%. This entry belongs to a study of blood T cell repertoires in COVID-19. J is TRBJ2-7 and V is TRBV5-1, with D unclear. The receptor's source is a man between 65 and 85 years old with acute or convalescent COVID-19. Source material: peripheral blood. The CDR3 nucleotides are TGCGCCAGCTACGATCCCTCGACAACCTACGAGCAGTACTTC. It specifies CASYDPSTTYEQYF.